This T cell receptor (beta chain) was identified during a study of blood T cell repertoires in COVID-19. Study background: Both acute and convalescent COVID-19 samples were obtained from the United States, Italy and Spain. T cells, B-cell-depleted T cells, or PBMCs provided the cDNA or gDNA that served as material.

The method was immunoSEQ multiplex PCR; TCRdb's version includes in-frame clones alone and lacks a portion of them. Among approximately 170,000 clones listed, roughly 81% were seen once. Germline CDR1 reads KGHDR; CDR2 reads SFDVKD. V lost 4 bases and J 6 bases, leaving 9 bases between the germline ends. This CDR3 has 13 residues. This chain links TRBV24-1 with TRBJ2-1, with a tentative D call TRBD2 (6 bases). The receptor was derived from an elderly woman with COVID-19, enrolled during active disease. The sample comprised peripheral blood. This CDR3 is CATSEASVNEQFF. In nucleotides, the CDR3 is TGTGCCACCAGTGAAGCTAGCGTCAATGAGCAGTTCTTC.